Listed here are 14 T cell receptor beta chains from one sample, sequenced in a study of blood T cell repertoires in COVID-19. Produced via immunoSEQ multiplex PCR; TCRdb's table is partial and in-frame only. The data hold around 200,000 clones, with 85% to 90% observed a single time. Sequencing was done on a sample of peripheral blood. The receptors were gathered from a man between 40 and 49 years old with active or convalescent COVID-19.

This chain links TRBV11-3 with TRBJ2-7; TRBD2 is a possible D gene (5 bases). The CDR3 sequence is 13 residues long. With 9 bases removed from V and 3 bases from J, the gap between germline ends came to 15 bases. CDR1 SGHNT and CDR2 YENEEA come from the germline V gene. This CDR3 reads CASSRGLLYEQYF. The CDR3 nucleotides are TGTGCCAGTTCCCGGGGATTACTCTACGAGCAGTACTTC.

The gene calls are TRBV14 and TRBJ1-4; no firm D call. Trimming took 4 bases from V and 12 from J, leaving 12 bases between them. Germline V gene data show CDR1 as SGHDN and CDR2 as FVKESK. The CDR3 contains 12 residues. CDR3 sequence (DNA): TGTGCCAGCAGCCCGGACCCGGGAGAACTGTTTTTT. Protein: CASSPDPGELFF.

This chain connects TRBV6-6 to TRBJ2-7; D might be TRBD1 (6 bases). The CDR3 loop spans 12 amino acids. Trimming took 4 bases from V and 7 from J, leaving 11 bases between them. CDR1 and CDR2 from the germline V gene are MNHNY and SVGAGI (reference sequence). CDR3 coding DNA: TGTGCCAGCAGTTGGGAGAGGGGGGAGCAGTACTTC. Its translation is CASSWERGEQYF.

The rearrangement uses TRBV3-1 (or the pseudogene TRBV3-2) and TRBJ2-2, with TRBD2 matching 15 bases. The CDR3 loop spans 18 amino acids. V lost 1 base, J lost 4 bases, and 4 bases stayed unmatched. Germline loops: CDR1 LGHDT, CDR2 YNNKEL (reference sequence). The CDR3 protein is CASSQGTSGGAGTGELFF. The CDR3 DNA sequence: TGTGCCAGCAGCCAAGGGACTAGCGGGGGGGCGGGCACCGGGGAGCTGTTTTTT.

CDR3 coding DNA: TGCGCCAGCAGCCCTGGCCGGGGATACTTGAACACTGAAGCTTTCTTT. Protein product: CASSPGRGYLNTEAFF. V is TRBV5-1 and J is TRBJ1-1; no reliable D call. The CDR3 is 16 residues long. CDR1 is SGHRS and CDR2 is YFSETQ in the germline V gene. Trimming shortened V by 4 bases and J by 0 bases, and 16 bases separated the two germline ends.

V usage is TRBV7-9 and J usage is TRBJ2-6; 7 bases are a match to TRBD1. Losses at the gene ends were 2 bases for V and 2 bases for J; bases not matched to a gene: 3. Looked up from germline, CDR1 is SEHNR and CDR2 is FQNEAQ (reference sequence). This CDR3 has 16 residues. This CDR3 reads CASSLRTGAGANVLTF. CDR3 sequence (DNA): TGTGCCAGCAGCTTACGTACAGGGGCTGGGGCCAACGTCCTGACTTTC.

The V call is TRBV11-2, the J call TRBJ1-5, with a possible D match to TRBD1 (5 bases). CDR3 length equals 14 residues. Trimming pared 5 bases from V and 4 bases from J, leaving 12 bases between. Germline values: CDR1 SGHAT, CDR2 FQNNGV. The CDR3 sequence is CASSPGLENQPQHF. The CDR3 nucleotides read TGTGCCAGCAGCCCGGGACTGGAAAATCAGCCCCAGCATTTT. The full variable domain, in which reference TRBV11-2 and TRBJ1-5 provide the parts outside the CDR3, is EAGVAQSPRYKIIEKRQSVAFWCNPISGHATLYWYQQILGQGPKLLIQFQNNGVVDDSQLPKDRFSAERLKGVDSTLKIQPAKLEDSAVYLCASSPGLENQPQHFGDGTRLSIL.

The sample holds a few counts of this clone. The CDR3 region has the DNA TGTGCCAGCAGTGTCCGACCGGGACGGAGGGTGGATCAGCCCCAGCATTTT. This codes for CASSVRPGRRVDQPQHF. The V and J genes are TRBV6-1 and TRBJ1-5; the D gene is possibly TRBD1 (5 bases). Germline V gives CDR1 MNHNS, CDR2 SASEGT. V shed 4 bases and J shed 5 bases, with 21 bases lying between them. The CDR3 sequence is 17 residues long.

The V call is TRBV30, the J call TRBJ2-7; 9 bases fit TRBD2. Per germline, CDR1 GTSNPN and CDR2 SVGIG (reference sequence). This CDR3 is 12 amino acids long. Trimming took 4 bases from V and 2 from J; bases not matched to a gene: 0. In DNA, the CDR3 is TGTGCCTGGATAGCGGGGGCCTACGAGCAGTACTTC. Its protein product is CAWIAGAYEQYF.

The chain couples TRBV7-3 to TRBJ1-4; D remains unclear. CDR1 is SGHTA and CDR2 is FQGTGA in the germline V gene. The CDR3 sequence is 13 residues long. Trimming shortened V by 5 bases and J by 12 bases, and 16 bases separated the two germline ends. In DNA, the CDR3 is TGTGCCAGCAGCGTTGGGGAGAAGGCAGAACTGTTTTTT. It encodes CASSVGEKAELFF.

The chain carries TRBV15 and TRBJ1-6; D might be TRBD1 (6 bases). CDR1 is LNHNV, CDR2 YYDKDF, per germline (reference sequence). V lost 5 bases, J lost 8 bases, and 13 bases lay in between. The CDR3 is made up of 14 amino acids. CDR3 sequence: CATSRTGWDSPLHF. The DNA of the CDR3 is TGTGCCACCAGCCGAACAGGGTGGGATTCACCCCTCCACTTT.

The chain recombines TRBV3-1 (or the pseudogene TRBV3-2) with TRBJ2-1, with TRBD1 matching 9 bases. Germline CDR1 and CDR2: LGHDT and YNNKEL (reference sequence). Germline trimming cut 4 bases from V and 8 bases from J; bases unmatched to any gene: 6. This CDR3 is built from 14 residues. The CDR3 loop reads CASSPPYRGHEQFF. In DNA form, the CDR3 reads TGTGCCAGCAGCCCACCCTACAGGGGGCATGAGCAGTTCTTC.

The chain joins TRBV6-5 to TRBJ1-5; TRBD1 aligns across 8 bases. Germline V gene data show CDR1 as MNHEY and CDR2 as SVGAGI. The V and J ends lost 0 bases and 5 bases, in that order; junction bases with no gene match: 3. The CDR3 runs 15 residues. The CDR3 is CASSYSDREDQPQHF. The CDR3 DNA is TGTGCCAGCAGTTACTCGGACAGGGAAGATCAGCCCCAGCATTTT.

The chain couples TRBV18 to TRBJ2-7; D possibly corresponds to TRBD1 (6 bases). The CDR3 has 14 amino acids. Trimming stripped 2 bases from V and 3 bases from J, with 11 bases between. Germline lookup yields CDR1 KGHSH and CDR2 LQKENI. The CDR3 is CASSPGVGGYEQYF. Written as DNA, the CDR3 is TGTGCCAGCTCACCAGGGGTAGGGGGCTACGAGCAGTACTTC.